This TCR beta chain was profiled in a study of T cell responses to AZD1222 COVID-19 vaccine. Assay used: immunoSEQ multiplex PCR; TCRdb lists only in-frame clones, some missing. The repertoire includes more than 100,000 clones, under 90% of them detected once, and 3.5% to 4.5% sits in the top ten. This CDR3 region has 13 residues. Trimming took 7 bases from V and 7 from J; bases not matched to a gene: 3. Germline V gives CDR1 SGHTS, CDR2 YDEGEE. The TCR sequence derives from an adult in good health. The sequencing here drew on peripheral blood, taken on day 0 of AZD1222 vaccination. The V and J genes are TRBV5-8 and TRBJ2-5; 14 bases line up with TRBD2. CDR3 in DNA: TGTGCCAGCGCTGGACTAGCGGGGGGGACCCAGTACTTC. Translation: CASAGLAGGTQYF.